One sample yielded the 12 T cell receptor beta chains listed below, sequenced in a study of cytomegalovirus exposure and HLA in healthy donors (dated by TCRdb to between 2016 and 2019). Libraries were prepared through the immunoSEQ multiplex PCR assay. For the multiplex PCR, a mixture combining 60 forward primers for TCR Vbeta segments and 13 reverse primers for TCR Jbeta segments was used. TCRdb retrieved this table from immuneACCESS and kept in-frame rearrangements only. Not all clones are present; in checked studies, unresolved V genes account for under half, and no reason is known for the remainder. Here the sample has about 120,000 clones; less than 75% occur a single time. The ten most abundant clones make up about 4% of the sample. Sequencing used PBMCs. The receptors derive from a woman between 35 and 50 years old in good health and CMV-seronegative.

This rearrangement joins TRBV10-1 to TRBJ2-7; TRBD2 agrees at 11 bases. This CDR3 is 20 amino acids long. Looked up from germline, CDR1 is WNHNN and CDR2 is SYGVQD (reference sequence). J was trimmed by 0 bases and V by 4 bases; bases with no gene match: 17. The CDR3 nucleotides read TGCGCCAGCAGTGCGGTCCCCTCCCGAACTAGCGGGAGTCTCTCCTACGAGCAGTACTTC. This sequence encodes CASSAVPSRTSGSLSYEQYF.

The chain joins TRBV28 to TRBJ2-7; D might be TRBD1 (6 bases). Germline loops: CDR1 MDHEN, CDR2 SYDVKM. This CDR3 contains 15 residues. V was pared by 5 bases and J by 4 bases, with 18 bases between. The CDR3 DNA is TGTGCCAGCAGTCTAGGGGGTGGCGCGAGATACGAGCAGTACTTC. It specifies CASSLGGGARYEQYF.

The rearrangement links TRBV4-3 to TRBJ2-3; weak D call: TRBD2 (6 bases). The V gene's germline CDR1 is LGHNA and CDR2 YSLEER. The V gene lost 3 bases and the J gene lost 0 bases, with 10 bases spanning the gap. The CDR3 is 15 amino acids. This CDR3 is CASSQGGASTDTQYF. Here the CDR3 DNA reads TGCGCCAGCAGCCAGGGCGGGGCTAGCACAGATACGCAGTATTTT.

The chain is built from TRBV7-2 and TRBJ2-7; D is unclear. V was trimmed by 5 bases and J by 5 bases, leaving 13 bases between them. Germline V gene data show CDR1 as SGHTA and CDR2 as FQGNSA. This CDR3 has 13 residues. This CDR3 is CASSNTVLNEQYF. Written as DNA, the CDR3 is TGTGCCAGCAGCAACACCGTTTTAAACGAGCAGTACTTC.

V usage is TRBV28 and J usage is TRBJ2-7; 9 bases align to TRBD2. The CDR3 contains 15 residues. In germline, CDR1 is MDHEN, CDR2 SYDVKM. V was pared by 2 bases and J by 0 bases, with 2 bases of the junction left unmatched. CDR3 DNA sequence: TGTGCCAGCAGTTTAGGCGGGAGGGGCTCCTACGAGCAGTACTTC. It specifies CASSLGGRGSYEQYF.

This clone has just a few counts. The genes are TRBV6-5 and TRBJ1-1, with D maybe TRBD1 (5 bases). The germline V and J ends were trimmed by 0 bases and 0 bases, with 8 bases remaining between them. The CDR3 has 15 amino acids. Germline CDR1 is MNHEY and CDR2 is SVGAGI. DNA for the CDR3: TGTGCCAGCAGTTACTCTTCAGGGCTGAACACTGAAGCTTTCTTT. Amino acid sequence: CASSYSSGLNTEAFF.

The rearrangement uses TRBV2 and TRBJ2-7; D is possibly TRBD2 (5 bases). Germline CDR1 reads SNHLY; CDR2 reads FYNNEI. The V end was cut by 7 bases, the J end by 2 bases, with 12 bases between. The CDR3 runs to 13 residues. The CDR3 DNA reads TGTGCCAGCAAAATCGGGGAGACCTACGAGCAGTACTTC. Translated, it gives CASKIGETYEQYF.

The chain carries TRBV11-2 and TRBJ2-1, with D tentatively TRBD1 (5 bases). CDR1 is SGHAT, CDR2 FQNNGV, per germline. This CDR3 contains 17 residues. V gave up 1 base and J gave up 0 bases, with 13 bases separating them. This CDR3 reads CASSLAYGQSSYNEQFF. In DNA, the CDR3 is TGTGCCAGCAGCTTAGCCTACGGACAAAGCTCCTACAATGAGCAGTTCTTC.

The chain links TRBV19 to TRBJ1-5, with 7 bases fitting TRBD1. Losses at the gene ends were 5 bases for V and 3 bases for J; bases not matched to a gene: 19. CDR3 size: 19 residues. Germline CDR1 reads LNHDA; CDR2 reads SQIVND (reference sequence). This CDR3 reads CASSPRQGNPAFLNQPQHF. CDR3 DNA: TGTGCCAGTAGTCCGCGACAGGGAAACCCGGCTTTTCTCAATCAGCCCCAGCATTTT.

The chain has TRBV5-6 and TRBJ2-3, with a weak D call TRBD2 (6 bases). CDR1 is SGHDT, CDR2 YYEEEE, per germline. The germline V and J ends were trimmed by 3 bases and 6 bases, with 20 bases remaining between them. CDR3 length equals 16 residues. The CDR3 bases are TGTGCCAGCAGCTGGGACTCGGGCGGACTTGTGGATACGCAGTATTTT. Its protein product is CASSWDSGGLVDTQYF. The whole variable domain, filled in from reference TRBV5-6 and TRBJ2-3, reads DAGVTQSPTHLIKTRGQQVTLRCSPKSGHDTVSWYQQALGQGPQFIFQYYEEEERQRGNFPDRFSGHQFPNYSSELNVNALLLGDSALYLCASSWDSGGLVDTQYFGPGTRLTVL.

This chain connects TRBV29-1 to TRBJ1-1; D perhaps matches TRBD1 (6 bases). The CDR3 totals 13 residues. V was cut by 4 bases and J by 0 bases, with 9 bases left in between. Per the germline V gene, CDR1 is SQVTM and CDR2 is ANQGSEA. CDR3 loop: CSVAGQLNTEAFF. The CDR3 DNA reads TGCAGCGTTGCTGGACAGTTGAACACTGAAGCTTTCTTT.

The chain couples TRBV5-8 to TRBJ2-1; 11 nucleotides line up with TRBD2. The CDR3 runs to 17 residues. Germline V CDR1 and CDR2: SGHTS, YDEGEE. V trimming: 0 bases; J trimming: 2 bases; junction bases outside the gene matches: 4. The CDR3 sequence is CASSLGLAGGTYNEQFF. The CDR3 DNA reads TGTGCCAGCAGCTTGGGCCTAGCGGGAGGCACCTACAATGAGCAGTTCTTC.